This T cell receptor (beta chain) was identified in a study of cytomegalovirus exposure and HLA in healthy donors. Study observations and caveats: Fewer N-insertions (relative to the approximately 700-donor mean) were reportedly seen in an Asian-associated ancestry cluster in a later analysis.

The CDR3 is 14 residues long. V lost 2 bases to trimming and J lost 3 bases, with 10 bases between them. The germline V gene encodes CDR1 MNHEY and CDR2 SMNVEV (reference sequence). In the case of this clone: Its antigen is unidentified.

The PCR was carried out with 60 Vbeta primers and 13 Jbeta primers. Repertoires were generated with immunoSEQ multiplex PCR, while TCRdb's copy carries only in-frame clones and drops some. Here the sample spans 60,000 to 100,000 clones, about four fifths being singletons. The sequence was obtained from a male donor in good health and CMV-seropositive. The V call is TRBV27, the J call TRBJ2-5; D not resolved. Source material: PBMCs. The CDR3 reads CASSLGFRKETQYF. In DNA, the CDR3 is TGTGCCAGCAGTTTAGGATTCAGGAAAGAGACCCAGTACTTC.